This T cell receptor (beta chain) is from a study of T cell repertoires in cytomegalovirus infection. Across the study: The authors used CMV epitopes that were HLA-C-restricted (recently identified) and HLA-B-restricted (well studied). In public TCR beta signatures, there were indications of both CMV infection and matching HLA type.

Points from the study as a whole: There were carriers of CMV plus the relevant HLA, and cumulative public TCR beta family frequency identified them. HLA-C-restricted CMV-specific TCR beta clonotypes prevailed in the ex vivo response.

This clonotype was detected a few times. The target antigen is unknown. V lost 6 bases, J lost 4 bases, and 12 bases lay in between. In germline, CDR1 is MNHEY, CDR2 SVGEGT. The CDR3 totals 13 residues. TCRdb called the reads again in MiXCR, with one record for every CDR3 protein. The sample carries roughly 280,000 distinct CDR3 sequences, approximately 22% recorded once. The chain recombines TRBV6-2 or TRBV6-3 with TRBJ1-1; no clear D gene. The TCR was taken from a human donor in good health (CMV status not recorded). Some clones in this sample may be carry-over from other donors' samples. Here the sequenced sample was cultured PBMCs, taken from culture after CMV antigen stimulation. CDR3 residues: CASSRLRVTEAFF. CDR3 sequence (DNA): TGTGCCAGCAGCCGTTTGAGGGTCACTGAAGCTTTCTTT.